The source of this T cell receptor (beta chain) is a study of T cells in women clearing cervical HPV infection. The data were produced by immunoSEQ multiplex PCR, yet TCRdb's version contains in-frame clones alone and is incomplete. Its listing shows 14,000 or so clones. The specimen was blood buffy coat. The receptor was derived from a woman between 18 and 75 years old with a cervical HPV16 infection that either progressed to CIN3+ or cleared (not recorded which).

Partial CDR3 DNA: TGCGCCAGCCGGAGGTGGGGACAAATTTACTCTGGGGCCAACGTG. Amino acid sequence: CASRRWGQIYSGANV. The CDR3 in full is CASRRWGQIYSGANVLFF. The rearrangement joins TRBV5-1 to TRBJ2-2; D is perhaps TRBD1 (6 bases). The observed sequence ends 3 residues before the CDR3 terminus, with the missing tail filled in from the germline J gene. Germline V gene sequence: CDR1 SGHRS, CDR2 YFSETQ. The CDR3 is made up of 18 amino acids.